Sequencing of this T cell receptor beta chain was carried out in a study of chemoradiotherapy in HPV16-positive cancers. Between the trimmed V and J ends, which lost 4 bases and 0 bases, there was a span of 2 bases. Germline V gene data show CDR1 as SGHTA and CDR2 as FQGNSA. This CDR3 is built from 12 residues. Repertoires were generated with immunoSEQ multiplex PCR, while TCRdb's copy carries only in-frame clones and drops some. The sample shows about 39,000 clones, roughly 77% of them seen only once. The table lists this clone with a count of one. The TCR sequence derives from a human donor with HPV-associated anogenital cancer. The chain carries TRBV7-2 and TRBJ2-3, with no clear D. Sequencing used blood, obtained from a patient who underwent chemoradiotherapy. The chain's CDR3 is CASSSSTDTQYF. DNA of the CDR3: TGTGCCAGCAGCTCTAGCACAGATACGCAGTATTTT.